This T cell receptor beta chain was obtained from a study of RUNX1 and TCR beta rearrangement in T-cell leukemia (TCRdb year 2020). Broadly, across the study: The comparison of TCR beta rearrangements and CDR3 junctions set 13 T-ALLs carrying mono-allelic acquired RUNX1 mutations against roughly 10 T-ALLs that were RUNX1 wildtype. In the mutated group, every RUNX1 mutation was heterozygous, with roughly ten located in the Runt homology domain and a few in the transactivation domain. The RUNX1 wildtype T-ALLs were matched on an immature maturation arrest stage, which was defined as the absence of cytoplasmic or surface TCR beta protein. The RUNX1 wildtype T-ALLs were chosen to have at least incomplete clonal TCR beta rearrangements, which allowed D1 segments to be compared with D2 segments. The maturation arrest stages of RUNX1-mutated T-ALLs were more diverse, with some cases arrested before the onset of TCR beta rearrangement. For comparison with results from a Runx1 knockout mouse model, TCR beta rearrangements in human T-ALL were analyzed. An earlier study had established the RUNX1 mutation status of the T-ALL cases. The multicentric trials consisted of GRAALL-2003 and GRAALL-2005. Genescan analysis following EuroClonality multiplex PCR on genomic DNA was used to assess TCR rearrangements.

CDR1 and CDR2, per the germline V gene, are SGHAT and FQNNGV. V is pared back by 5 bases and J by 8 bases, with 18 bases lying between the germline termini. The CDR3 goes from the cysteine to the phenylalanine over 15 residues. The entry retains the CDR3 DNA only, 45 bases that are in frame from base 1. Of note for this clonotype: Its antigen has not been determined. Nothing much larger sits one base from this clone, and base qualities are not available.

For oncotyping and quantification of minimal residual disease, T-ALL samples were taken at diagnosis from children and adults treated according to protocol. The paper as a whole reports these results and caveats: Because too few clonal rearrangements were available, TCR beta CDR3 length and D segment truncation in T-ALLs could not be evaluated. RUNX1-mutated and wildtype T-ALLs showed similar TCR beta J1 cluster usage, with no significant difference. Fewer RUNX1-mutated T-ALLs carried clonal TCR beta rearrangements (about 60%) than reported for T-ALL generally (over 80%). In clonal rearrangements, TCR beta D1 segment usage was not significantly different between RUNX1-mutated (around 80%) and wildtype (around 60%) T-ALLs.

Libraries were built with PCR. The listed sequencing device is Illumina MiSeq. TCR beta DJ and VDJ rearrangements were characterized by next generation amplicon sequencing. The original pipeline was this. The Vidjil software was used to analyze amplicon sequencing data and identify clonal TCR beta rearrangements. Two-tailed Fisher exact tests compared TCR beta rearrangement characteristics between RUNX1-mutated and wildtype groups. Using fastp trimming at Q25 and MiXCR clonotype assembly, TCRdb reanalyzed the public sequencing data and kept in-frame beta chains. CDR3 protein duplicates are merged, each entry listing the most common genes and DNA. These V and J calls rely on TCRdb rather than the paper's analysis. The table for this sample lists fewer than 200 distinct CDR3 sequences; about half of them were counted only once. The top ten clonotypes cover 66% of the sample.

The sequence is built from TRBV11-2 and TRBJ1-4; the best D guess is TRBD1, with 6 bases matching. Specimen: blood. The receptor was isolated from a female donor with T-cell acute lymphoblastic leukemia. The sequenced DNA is TGTGCCAGCAGCGCACAGGGATCACGAGGCGAAAAACTGTTTTTT. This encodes CASSAQGSRGEKLFF.